This T cell receptor beta chain was sequenced in a study of shared clonotypes between healthy human individuals. Study outcomes and limitations: Relative to clonotypes present in all four donors, those not shared had lower generation probabilities.

CD45RO-negative cells were positively selected for CCR7, leaving out terminally differentiated effector memory CD45RA+ cells. Germline CDR1 and CDR2: SGDLS and YYNGEE. Trimming removed 0 bases from V and 0 bases from J, with 10 bases in between. This CDR3 is built from 15 residues. About this clone: Its antigen is as yet unknown.

Measured with immunoSEQ multiplex PCR; TCRdb has only the in-frame clones, and not every one. The table includes about 2.1 million clones, 85% to 95% detected once. The J gene is TRBJ2-7, the V gene TRBV9; D gene unclear. The source material was naive CD8+ T cells from PBMCs. This TCR was sampled from a man between 18 and 29 years old in good health. Some clones in this sample may be carry-over from other donors' samples. The CDR3 DNA is TGTGCCAGCAGCGTAGGTTCAAGGAACTCCTACGAGCAGTACTTC. Translated: CASSVGSRNSYEQYF. Looking up the rest from reference TRBV9 and TRBJ2-7 gives the full variable domain: DSGVTQTPKHLITATGQRVTLRCSPRSGDLSVYWYQQSLDQGLQFLIQYYNGEERAKGNILERFSAQQFPDLHSELNLSSLELGDSALYFCASSVGSRNSYEQYFGPGTRLTVT.